Listed below are T cell receptor beta chains from one sample, sequenced in a study of shared clonotypes between healthy human individuals. Repertoires were generated with immunoSEQ multiplex PCR, while TCRdb's copy carries only in-frame clones and drops some. The table lists 1.5 million to 2.5 million clones, about 95% of them singletons, with 1.2% in the top ten. Sequenced material: naive CD8+ T cells sorted from blood. All receptors come from a man aged 18 to 35 in good health. CDR3s leave out the opening cysteine and the closing phenylalanine or tryptophan. The order of the fields is CDR3 protein, clone size, J gene, V gene. Some rows mark clone size as missing; the rest say once, few, many or name a class of expanded clone.

ASSPGSSGNTIY | . | TRBJ1-3 | TRBV6-6
ASSDRLGLVTEQY | . | TRBJ2-7 | TRBV7-9
ASSSRPSGENTEAF | . | TRBJ1-1 | TRBV6-6
AWSYGTDYEQY | . | TRBJ2-7 | TRBV30
ASSLRDRGPYEQY | . | TRBJ2-7 | TRBV19
ASRKTGGGDGYT | . | TRBJ1-2 | TRBV28
ASSQDVSRELF | . | TRBJ2-2 | TRBV7-9
ASSPGGGGNQPQH | . | TRBJ1-5 | TRBV5-4
ASSAGTEYQETQY | . | TRBJ2-5 | TRBV25-1
ASSPTGESQPQH | once | TRBJ1-5 | TRBV6-5
ASSLVHHEQY | . | TRBJ2-7 | TRBV11-2
ASSQDWTSGYEQY | . | TRBJ2-7 | TRBV4-3
ASSYGGETQY | . | TRBJ2-5 | TRBV6-6
ASSLGDREPYEQY | . | TRBJ2-7 | TRBV7-6
ASSFSFKGWSEKLF | . | TRBJ1-4 | TRBV7-2